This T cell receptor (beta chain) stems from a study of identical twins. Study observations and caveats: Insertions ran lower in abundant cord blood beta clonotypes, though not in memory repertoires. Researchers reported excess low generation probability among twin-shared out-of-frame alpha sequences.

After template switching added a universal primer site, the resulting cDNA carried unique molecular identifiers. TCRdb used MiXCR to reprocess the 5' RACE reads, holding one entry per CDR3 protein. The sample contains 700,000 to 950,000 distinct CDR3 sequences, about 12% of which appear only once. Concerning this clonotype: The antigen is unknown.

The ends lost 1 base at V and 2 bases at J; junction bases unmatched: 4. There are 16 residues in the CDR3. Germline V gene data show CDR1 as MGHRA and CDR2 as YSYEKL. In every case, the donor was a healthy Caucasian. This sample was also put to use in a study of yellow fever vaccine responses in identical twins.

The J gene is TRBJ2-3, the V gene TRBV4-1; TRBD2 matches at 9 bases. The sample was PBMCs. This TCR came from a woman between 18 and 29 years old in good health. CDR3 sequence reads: CASSQGSGRTTDTQYF. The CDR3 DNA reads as TGCGCCAGCAGCCAAGGGAGCGGGAGGACCACAGATACGCAGTATTTT.